The rows below give T cell receptor beta chains drawn from one sample of a study of blood T cells in healthy people across ages. Each CDR3 protein is one row after TCRdb ran MiXCR on the 5' RACE reads. The table lists 750,000 to 1,000,000 distinct CDR3 sequences, just under 30% of them singletons. These data were also filed under a second study, of T cells of mothers and their children.

The sequenced sample was blood. These receptors were taken from a woman in her thirties or forties in good health. Both conserved end residues are trimmed from each CDR3. D genes are given only for firm matches.

V,D,J,CDR3
TRBV7-9,TRBD1,TRBJ1-3,ASGDGQGANTIY
TRBV11-1,-,TRBJ1-2,ASSSPRALVSGYT
TRBV4-1,TRBD2,TRBJ2-7,ASSQLDSGGASYEQY
TRBV27,-,TRBJ2-6,ASKPRQAGANVLT
TRBV6-2/TRBV6-3,-,TRBJ1-6,ASLLRLNSPLH
TRBV6-2/TRBV6-3,-,TRBJ2-7,ASTHEAFSYEQY
TRBV7-2,-,TRBJ2-7,ASSLSFEQY
TRBV29-1,-,TRBJ2-7,SVESGGSYYEQY
TRBV3-1,-,TRBJ2-5,ASSYLDGGRETQY
TRBV20-1,TRBD1,TRBJ2-7,SAPLGTGTGHEQY
TRBV13,-,TRBJ2-5,ASSSSWETQY
TRBV19,-,TRBJ2-5,ASSWTAQETQY
TRBV6-2/TRBV6-3,-,TRBJ1-5,ASARPQRDYQPQH
TRBV7-2,-,TRBJ2-1,ASSPGTRLNEQF
TRBV5-1,-,TRBJ2-3,ASSRRTGGADTQY
TRBV11-2,-,TRBJ1-2,ASSPDRPLGFYGYT
TRBV5-5,-,TRBJ1-4,ASSLGDPLGEKLF